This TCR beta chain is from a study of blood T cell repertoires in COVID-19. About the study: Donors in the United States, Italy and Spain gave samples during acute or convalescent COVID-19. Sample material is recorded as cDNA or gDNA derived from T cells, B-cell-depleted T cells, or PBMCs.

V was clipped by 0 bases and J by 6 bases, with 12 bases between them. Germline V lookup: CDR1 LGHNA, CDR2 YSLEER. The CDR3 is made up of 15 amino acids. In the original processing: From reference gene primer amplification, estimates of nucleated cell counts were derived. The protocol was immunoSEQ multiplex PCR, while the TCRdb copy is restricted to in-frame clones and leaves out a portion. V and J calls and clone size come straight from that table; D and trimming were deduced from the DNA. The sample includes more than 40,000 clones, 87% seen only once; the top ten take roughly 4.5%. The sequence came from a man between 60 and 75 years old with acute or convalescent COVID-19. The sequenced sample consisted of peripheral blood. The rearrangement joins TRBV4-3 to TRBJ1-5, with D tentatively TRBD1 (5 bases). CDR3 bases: TGCGCCAGCAGCCAAGACCTAGTGGGGGGTCAGCCCCAGCATTTT. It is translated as CASSQDLVGGQPQHF.